A single sample is the source of the 15 T cell receptor beta chains below, sequenced in a study of beta chain features in type 1 diabetes. Regarding the study as a whole: The study found moderately but significantly shorter TCRB CDR3s in all four CD4+ subsets of Type 1 diabetes patients.

The whole isolated RNA underwent reverse transcription, so sequencing captured expressed TCRB transcripts. The repertoire was sequenced with immunoSEQ multiplex PCR; TCRdb's copy has only in-frame clones and lacks some. The table shows some 150,000 clones, with 10% to 15% occurring only once. Their antigen targets remain unknown. Sequencing input: central memory CD4+ T cells from blood. The receptors stem from a man in his late teens or twenties with type 1 diabetes.

The chain recombines TRBV27 with TRBJ1-6; 9 nucleotides align to TRBD1. Per the germline V gene, CDR1 is MNHEY and CDR2 is SMNVEV (reference sequence). CDR3 length equals 17 residues. V trimming: 5 bases; J trimming: 5 bases; junction bases outside the gene matches: 10. For the CDR3, the DNA is TGTGCCAGCAGTCCCAGGACAGGGGCCAGTAATAATTCACCCCTCCACTTT. It encodes CASSPRTGASNNSPLHF.

This clone was picked up many times. The chain is built from TRBV29-1 and TRBJ2-3, with 11 bases fitting TRBD2. Germline V gene sequence: CDR1 SQVTM, CDR2 ANQGSEA. V gave up 4 bases and J gave up 5 bases; unmatched junction bases: 14. The CDR3 sequence is 17 residues long. The CDR3 here is CSVAPLSGGGLEDTQYF. The CDR3 DNA reads TGCAGCGTTGCCCCCCTTAGCGGGGGGGGGCTTGAAGATACGCAGTATTTT.

This clone showed up just a few times. The rearrangement uses TRBV4-2 and TRBJ2-1, with D perhaps matching TRBD2 (5 bases). Deletions cut 4 bases from V and 2 bases from J, with 15 bases between. The germline CDR1 and CDR2 sequences are LGHNA and YNFKEQ. CDR3 length: 16 residues. CDR3 loop: CASSPASGGTYNEQFF. The CDR3 DNA follows: TGTGCCAGCAGCCCTGCGAGCGGAGGTACCTACAATGAGCAGTTCTTC.

The chain carries TRBV19 and TRBJ2-5, with D uncertain. Germline loops: CDR1 LNHDA, CDR2 SQIVND (reference sequence). This CDR3 region has 13 residues. Trimming pared 4 bases from V and 5 bases from J, leaving 11 bases between. The chain's CDR3 is CASSKAARETQYF. CDR3 DNA sequence: TGTGCCAGTAGTAAAGCAGCGAGGGAGACCCAGTACTTC.

This clone was counted between two and nine times. This chain links TRBV18 with TRBJ1-1; D is unresolved. There are 15 residues in the CDR3. Germline assignment: CDR1 KGHSH and CDR2 LQKENI. Trimming stripped 0 bases from V and 4 bases from J, with 12 bases between. The CDR3 region has the DNA TGTGCCAGCTCACCACCAGGTCTAGGGAGCACTGAAGCTTTCTTT. This encodes CASSPPGLGSTEAFF.

The chain uses TRBV6-1 and TRBJ1-4; D unclear. CDR1 MNHNS and CDR2 SASEGT come from the germline V gene. The CDR3 spans 13 residues. V dropped 3 bases and J dropped 5 bases, with 7 bases sitting between them. The chain's CDR3 is CASSDRENEKLFF. CDR3 in DNA: TGTGCCAGCAGTGACCGGGAGAATGAAAAACTGTTTTTT.

The V call is TRBV4-2, the J call TRBJ2-3; perhaps D is TRBD1 or TRBD2 (6 bases each). Trimming shortened V by 4 bases and J by 2 bases, and 10 bases separated the two germline ends. The germline V gene has CDR1 LGHNA and CDR2 YNFKEQ. The length of the CDR3 is 14 residues. The DNA for the CDR3 is TGTGCCAGCAGCCTAGGGGGGCCCACAGATACGCAGTATTTT. Amino acids: CASSLGGPTDTQYF.

The rearrangement joins TRBV19 to TRBJ1-2; no clear D gene. V gave up 4 bases and J gave up 4 bases, with 10 bases separating them. This CDR3 contains 13 residues. Per germline, CDR1 LNHDA and CDR2 SQIVND (reference sequence). The CDR3 sequence: CASSTQESYGYTF. The CDR3 nucleotides are TGTGCCAGTAGTACCCAGGAATCCTATGGCTACACCTTC.

This clone was detected only a few times. V usage is TRBV30 and J usage is TRBJ2-4, with 11 positions matching TRBD2. Germline V lookup: CDR1 GTSNPN, CDR2 SVGIG (reference sequence). V shed 3 bases and J 8 bases; nucleotides not matched to a gene: 3. The CDR3 spans 13 residues. CDR3 protein: CAWRTSGVDIQYF. The CDR3, as DNA: TGTGCCTGGAGGACTAGCGGGGTTGACATTCAGTACTTC.

Details on this clone: A read error may explain this, as a much larger clone is one base away. J is TRBJ2-1 and V is TRBV14, with TRBD1 identical over 9 bases. V was pared by 4 bases and J by 9 bases, with 1 base of the junction left unmatched. The CDR3 is 12 amino acids. The germline V gene encodes CDR1 SGHDN and CDR2 FVKESK. CDR3 protein: CASSRQGGEQFF. In nucleotides, the CDR3 is TGTGCCAGCAGCCGACAGGGGGGTGAGCAGTTCTTC.

Note on this clone: A much larger clone differs from this one at a single base, so this may be a read error. The chain recombines TRBV30 with TRBJ1-1, with D possibly TRBD1 on 5 matching bases. Germline CDR1 reads GTSNPN; CDR2 reads SVGIG (reference sequence). This CDR3 has 12 amino acids. The CDR3 here is CAWRPLGAPPIF. For the CDR3, the DNA is TGTGCCTGGAGACCCCTAGGGGCCCCGCCGATCTTT. Complete variable domain (other parts from reference TRBV30 and TRBJ1-1): SQTIHQWPATLVQPVGSPLSLECTVEGTSNPNLYWYRQAAGRGLQLLFYSVGIGQISSEVPQNLSASRPQDRQFILSSKKLLLSDSGFYLCAWRPLGAPPIFGQGTRLTVV.

There are a few counts of this clone. The V and J genes are TRBV28 and TRBJ2-1, with D maybe TRBD1 (5 bases). Germline V gene sequence: CDR1 MDHEN, CDR2 SYDVKM. The CDR3 consists of 12 residues. V was shortened by 6 bases and J by 6 bases, with 9 bases between the two germline ends. The CDR3 DNA reads as TGTGCCAGCAGCCGACAGACCAATGAGCAGTTCTTC. Translating it yields CASSRQTNEQFF.

This chain links TRBV6-1 with TRBJ1-1; 7 positions agree with TRBD1. Germline CDR1 and CDR2: MNHNS and SASEGT. Losses at the gene ends were 6 bases for V and 4 bases for J; bases not matched to a gene: 8. The CDR3 totals 14 residues. In DNA, the CDR3 is TGTGCCAGCAGCGTACAGGGGTCCGGCACTGAAGCTTTCTTT. It is translated as CASSVQGSGTEAFF.

This clone was recorded a few times. This chain uses TRBV7-9 with TRBJ2-3; D is unresolved. CDR1 is SEHNR, CDR2 FQNEAQ, per germline (reference sequence). The V end was cut by 10 bases, the J end by 3 bases, with 8 bases between. The CDR3 covers 11 residues. The DNA for the CDR3 is TGTGCCATCGCGATTACAGATACGCAGTATTTT. Translation: CAIAITDTQYF.

This clone showed up just a few times. V gene TRBV6-5 combines with J gene TRBJ2-1; D may be TRBD2 (5 bases). Trimming stripped 5 bases from V and 8 bases from J, with 13 bases between. The CDR3 length is 13 residues. CDR1 is MNHEY and CDR2 is SVGAGI in the germline V gene. In nucleotides, the CDR3 is TGTGCCAGCAGTAAATGGACTGCCGATGAGCAGTTCTTC. Amino acid sequence: CASSKWTADEQFF.